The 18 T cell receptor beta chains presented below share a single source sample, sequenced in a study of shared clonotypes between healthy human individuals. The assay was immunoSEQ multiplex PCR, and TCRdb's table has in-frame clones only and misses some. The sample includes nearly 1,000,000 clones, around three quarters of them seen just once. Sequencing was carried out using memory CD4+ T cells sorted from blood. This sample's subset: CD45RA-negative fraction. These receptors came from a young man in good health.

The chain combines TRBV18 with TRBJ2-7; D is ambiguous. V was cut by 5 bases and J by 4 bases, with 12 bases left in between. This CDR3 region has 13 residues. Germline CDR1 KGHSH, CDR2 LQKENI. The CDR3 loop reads CASSYGAKYEQYF. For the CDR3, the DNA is TGTGCCAGCTCATATGGCGCAAAATACGAGCAGTACTTC.

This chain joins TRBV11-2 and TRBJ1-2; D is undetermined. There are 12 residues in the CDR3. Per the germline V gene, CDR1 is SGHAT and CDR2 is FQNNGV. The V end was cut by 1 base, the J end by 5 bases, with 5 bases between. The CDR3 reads CASSLGVYGYTF. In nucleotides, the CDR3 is TGTGCCAGCAGCTTAGGGGTTTATGGCTACACCTTC.

Here the CDR3 reads CATSRELLAGETQYF. The CDR3 nucleotides read TGTGCCACCAGCAGAGAACTACTAGCGGGAGAGACCCAGTACTTC. The J gene is TRBJ2-5, the V gene TRBV15, with 9 bases that match TRBD2. The germline V gene has CDR1 LNHNV and CDR2 YYDKDF (reference sequence). Trimming cost V 0 bases and J 4 bases; bases outside gene matches: 3. This CDR3 region has 15 residues.

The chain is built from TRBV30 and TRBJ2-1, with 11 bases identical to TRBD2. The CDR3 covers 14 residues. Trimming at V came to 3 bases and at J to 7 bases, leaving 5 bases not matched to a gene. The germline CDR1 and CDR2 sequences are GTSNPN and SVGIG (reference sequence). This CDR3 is CAWRLAGGGNEQFF. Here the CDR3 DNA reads TGTGCCTGGAGGCTAGCGGGAGGTGGGAATGAGCAGTTCTTC.

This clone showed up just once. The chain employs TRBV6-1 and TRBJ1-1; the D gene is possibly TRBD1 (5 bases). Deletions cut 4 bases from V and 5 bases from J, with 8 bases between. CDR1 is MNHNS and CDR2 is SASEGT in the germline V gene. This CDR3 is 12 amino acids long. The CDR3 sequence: CASSGQGTEAFF. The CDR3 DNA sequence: TGTGCCAGCAGTGGTCAGGGAACTGAAGCTTTCTTT.

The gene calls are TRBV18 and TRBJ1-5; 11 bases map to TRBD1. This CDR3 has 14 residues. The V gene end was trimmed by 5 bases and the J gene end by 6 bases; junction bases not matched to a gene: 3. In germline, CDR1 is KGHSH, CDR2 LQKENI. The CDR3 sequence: CASSRTGGGQPQHF. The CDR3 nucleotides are TGTGCCAGCTCAAGGACAGGGGGCGGTCAGCCCCAGCATTTT.

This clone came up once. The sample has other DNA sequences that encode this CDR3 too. CDR3 sequence: CASSLNTDTQYF. In DNA form, the CDR3 reads TGTGCCAGCAGCCTAAACACAGATACGCAGTATTTT. The chain links TRBV9 to TRBJ2-3; D unclear. Germline lookup yields CDR1 SGDLS and CDR2 YYNGEE. The V end was cut by 4 bases, the J end by 2 bases, with 5 bases between. The CDR3 totals 12 residues.

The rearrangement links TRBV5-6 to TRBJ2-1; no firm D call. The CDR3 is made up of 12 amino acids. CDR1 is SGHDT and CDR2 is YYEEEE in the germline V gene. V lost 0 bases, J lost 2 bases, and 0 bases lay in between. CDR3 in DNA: TGTGCCAGCAGCTTGGCCTACAATGAGCAGTTCTTC. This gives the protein CASSLAYNEQFF.

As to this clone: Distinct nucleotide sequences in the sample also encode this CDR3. CDR3 nucleotides: TGTGCCATCAGTGGCGGGGGCGGCGAGACCCAGTACTTC. It yields the protein CAISGGGGETQYF. This rearrangement joins TRBV10-3 to TRBJ2-5; maybe TRBD2 (7 bases). Germline loops: CDR1 ENHRY, CDR2 SYGVKD. Trimming took off 4 bases at V and 5 bases at J, with 11 bases between the two ends. The CDR3 runs to 13 residues.

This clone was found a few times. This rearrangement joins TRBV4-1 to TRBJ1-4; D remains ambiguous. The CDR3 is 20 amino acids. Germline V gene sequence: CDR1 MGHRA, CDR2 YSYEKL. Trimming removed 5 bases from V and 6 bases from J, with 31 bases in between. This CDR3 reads CASSSHPRPQNPMGDEKLFF. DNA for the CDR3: TGCGCCAGCAGCTCCCACCCCCGGCCTCAAAACCCAATGGGAGATGAAAAACTGTTTTTT.

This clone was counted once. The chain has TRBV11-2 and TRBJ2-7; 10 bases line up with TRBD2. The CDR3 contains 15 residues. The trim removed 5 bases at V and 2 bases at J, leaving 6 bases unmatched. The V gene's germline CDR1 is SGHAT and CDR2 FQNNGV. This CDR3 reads CASSPQSGGAYEQYF. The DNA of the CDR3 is TGTGCCAGCAGCCCCCAAAGCGGGGGGGCCTACGAGCAGTACTTC. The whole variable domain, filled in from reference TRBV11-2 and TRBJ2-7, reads EAGVAQSPRYKIIEKRQSVAFWCNPISGHATLYWYQQILGQGPKLLIQFQNNGVVDDSQLPKDRFSAERLKGVDSTLKIQPAKLEDSAVYLCASSPQSGGAYEQYFGPGTRLTVT.

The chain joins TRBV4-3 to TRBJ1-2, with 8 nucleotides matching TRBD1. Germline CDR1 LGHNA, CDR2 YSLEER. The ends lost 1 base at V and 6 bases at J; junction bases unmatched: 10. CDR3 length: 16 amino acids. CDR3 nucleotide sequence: TGCGCCAGCAGCCAAGGAATTACTTTGGACAGGGATGGCTACACCTTC. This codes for CASSQGITLDRDGYTF.

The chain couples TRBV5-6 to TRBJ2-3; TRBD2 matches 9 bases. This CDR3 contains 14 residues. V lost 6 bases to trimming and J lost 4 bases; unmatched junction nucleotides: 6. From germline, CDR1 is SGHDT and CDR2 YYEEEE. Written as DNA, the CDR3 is TGTGCCAGCACCCCGGGACTAGCTGCAGATACGCAGTATTTT. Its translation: CASTPGLAADTQYF.

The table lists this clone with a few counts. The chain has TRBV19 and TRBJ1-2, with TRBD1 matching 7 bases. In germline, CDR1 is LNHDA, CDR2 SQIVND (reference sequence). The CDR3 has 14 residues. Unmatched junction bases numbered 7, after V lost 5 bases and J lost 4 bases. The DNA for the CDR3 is TGTGCCAGTAGTCCCTTAAACAGGGGCTATGGCTACACCTTC. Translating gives CASSPLNRGYGYTF.

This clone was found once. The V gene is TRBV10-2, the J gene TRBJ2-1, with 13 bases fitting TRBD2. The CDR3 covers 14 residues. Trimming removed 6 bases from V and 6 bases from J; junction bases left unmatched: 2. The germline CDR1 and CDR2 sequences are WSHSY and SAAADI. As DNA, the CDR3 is TGCGCCAGCAGACTAGCGGGAGGGGCCAATGAGCAGTTCTTC. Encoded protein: CASRLAGGANEQFF.

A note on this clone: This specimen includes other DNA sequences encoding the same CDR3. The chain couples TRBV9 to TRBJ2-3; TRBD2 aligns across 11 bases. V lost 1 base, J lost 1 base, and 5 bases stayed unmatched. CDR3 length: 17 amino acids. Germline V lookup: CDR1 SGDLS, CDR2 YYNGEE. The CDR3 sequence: CASSVTSGLAGTDTQYF. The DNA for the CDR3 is TGTGCCAGCAGCGTAACCTCGGGACTAGCGGGCACAGATACGCAGTATTTT.

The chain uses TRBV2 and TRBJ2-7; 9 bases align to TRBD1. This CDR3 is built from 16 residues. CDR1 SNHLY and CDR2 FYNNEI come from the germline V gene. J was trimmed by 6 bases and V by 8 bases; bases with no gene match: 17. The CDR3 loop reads CASEEYWTGALSEQYF. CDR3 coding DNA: TGTGCCAGCGAGGAATATTGGACAGGGGCCCTCTCCGAGCAGTACTTC.

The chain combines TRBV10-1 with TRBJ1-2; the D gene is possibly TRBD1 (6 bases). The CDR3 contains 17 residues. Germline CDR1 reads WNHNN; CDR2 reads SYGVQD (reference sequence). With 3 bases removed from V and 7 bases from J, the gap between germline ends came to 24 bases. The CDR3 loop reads CASSDRGAGPCLSGYTF. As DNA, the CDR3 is TGCGCCAGCAGTGACCGGGGGGCAGGTCCGTGTTTGAGTGGCTACACCTTC.